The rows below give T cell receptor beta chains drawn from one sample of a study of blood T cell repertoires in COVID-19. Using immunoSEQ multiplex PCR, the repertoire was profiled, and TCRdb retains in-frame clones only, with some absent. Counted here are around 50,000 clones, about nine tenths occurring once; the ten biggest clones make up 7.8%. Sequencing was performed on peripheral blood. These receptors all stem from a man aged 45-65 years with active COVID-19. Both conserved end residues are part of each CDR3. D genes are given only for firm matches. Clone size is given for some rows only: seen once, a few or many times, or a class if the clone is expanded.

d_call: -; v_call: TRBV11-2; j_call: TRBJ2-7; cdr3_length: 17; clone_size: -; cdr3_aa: CASSSQKRLVFFYEQYF; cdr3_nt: TGTGCCAGCAGCTCTCAGAAGCGACTAGTTTTCTTCTACGAGCAGTACTTC
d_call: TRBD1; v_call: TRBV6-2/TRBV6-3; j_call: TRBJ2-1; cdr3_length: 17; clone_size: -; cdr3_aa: CASSYVYDRGHDNEQFF; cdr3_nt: TGTGCCAGCAGTTACGTGTATGACAGGGGGCACGACAATGAGCAGTTCTTC
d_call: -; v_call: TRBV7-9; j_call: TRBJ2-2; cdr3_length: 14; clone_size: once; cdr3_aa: CASSLGQGTGELFF; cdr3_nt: TGTGCCAGCAGCTTAGGTCAGGGGACCGGGGAGCTGTTTTTT
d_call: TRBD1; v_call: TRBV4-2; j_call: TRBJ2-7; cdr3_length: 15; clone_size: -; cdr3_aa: CASSQTDRDPYEQYF; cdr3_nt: TGTGCCAGCAGCCAAACCGACAGGGATCCCTACGAGCAGTACTTC
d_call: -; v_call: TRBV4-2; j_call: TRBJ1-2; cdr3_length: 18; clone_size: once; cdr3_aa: CASSRAVSNRDPERSYTF; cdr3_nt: TGTGCCAGCAGCCGGGCGGTCAGTAACAGGGACCCCGAGAGGAGCTACACCTTC
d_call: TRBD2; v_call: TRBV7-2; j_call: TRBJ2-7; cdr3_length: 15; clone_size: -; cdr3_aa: CASSLGLANLYEQYF; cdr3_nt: TGTGCCAGCAGCTTAGGACTAGCGAATCTCTACGAGCAGTACTTC
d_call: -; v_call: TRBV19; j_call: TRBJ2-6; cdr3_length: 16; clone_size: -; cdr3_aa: CASSEGVNSGANVLTF; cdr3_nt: TGTGCCAGTAGTGAGGGTGTCAATTCTGGGGCCAACGTCCTGACTTTC
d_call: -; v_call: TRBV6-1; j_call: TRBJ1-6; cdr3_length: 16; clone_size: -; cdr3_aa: CASSEGRSGRASPLHF; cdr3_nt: TGTGCCAGCAGTGAAGGTCGATCTGGGAGGGCTTCACCCCTCCACTTT
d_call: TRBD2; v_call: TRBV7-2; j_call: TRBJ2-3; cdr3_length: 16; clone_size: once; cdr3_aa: CASRRVGGRGGDTQYF; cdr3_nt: TGTGCCAGCAGGAGGGTCGGCGGGAGGGGTGGAGATACGCAGTATTTT
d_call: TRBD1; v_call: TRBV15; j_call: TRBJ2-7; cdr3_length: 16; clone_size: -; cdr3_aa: CATSRDFGTASYEQYF; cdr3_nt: TGTGCCACCAGCAGAGATTTTGGGACAGCCTCCTACGAGCAGTACTTC
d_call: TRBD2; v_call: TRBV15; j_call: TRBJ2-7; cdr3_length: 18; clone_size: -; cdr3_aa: CATSRVTSGSSPPYEQYF; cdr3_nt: TGTGCCACCAGCAGAGTAACTAGCGGGAGTTCCCCCCCCTACGAGCAGTACTTC
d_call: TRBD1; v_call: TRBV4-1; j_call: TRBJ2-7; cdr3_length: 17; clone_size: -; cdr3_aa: CASSRRDRGEGSYEQYF; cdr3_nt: TGCGCCAGCAGCCGCCGGGACAGGGGGGAGGGCTCCTACGAGCAGTACTTC
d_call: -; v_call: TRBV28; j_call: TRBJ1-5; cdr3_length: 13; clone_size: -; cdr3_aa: CASSWGGNQPQHF; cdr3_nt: TGTGCCAGCAGTTGGGGCGGCAATCAGCCCCAGCATTTT
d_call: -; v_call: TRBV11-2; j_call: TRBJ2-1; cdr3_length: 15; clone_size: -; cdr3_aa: CASSLGIAVYNEQFF; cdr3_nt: TGTGCCAGCAGCTTAGGAATAGCGGTTTACAATGAGCAGTTCTTC
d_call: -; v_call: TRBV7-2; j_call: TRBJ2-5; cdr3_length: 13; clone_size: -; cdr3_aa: CASSLSGQETQYF; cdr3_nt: TGTGCCAGCAGCTTATCCGGGCAAGAGACCCAGTACTTC
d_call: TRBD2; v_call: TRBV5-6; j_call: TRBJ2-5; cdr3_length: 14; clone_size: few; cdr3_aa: CASSSLAGEETQYF; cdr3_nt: TGTGCCAGCAGCTCCCTAGCGGGAGAAGAGACCCAGTACTTC
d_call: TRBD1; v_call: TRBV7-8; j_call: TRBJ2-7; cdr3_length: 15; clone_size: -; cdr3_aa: CASSRGQDFSYEQYF; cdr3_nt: TGTGCCAGCAGCCGGGGACAGGACTTCTCCTACGAGCAGTACTTC
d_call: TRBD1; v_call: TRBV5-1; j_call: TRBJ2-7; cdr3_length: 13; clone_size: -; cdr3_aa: CASSSGQGSEQYF; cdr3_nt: TGCGCCAGCAGCTCCGGACAGGGATCCGAGCAGTACTTC
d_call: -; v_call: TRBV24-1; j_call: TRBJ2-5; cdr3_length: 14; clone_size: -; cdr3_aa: CATSDRGSLETQYF; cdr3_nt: TGTGCCACCAGTGATCGGGGTAGCCTAGAGACCCAGTACTTC
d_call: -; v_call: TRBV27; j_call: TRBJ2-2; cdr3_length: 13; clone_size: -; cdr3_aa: CASGRLFTGELFF; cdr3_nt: TGTGCCAGCGGGAGACTCTTCACCGGGGAGCTGTTTTTT
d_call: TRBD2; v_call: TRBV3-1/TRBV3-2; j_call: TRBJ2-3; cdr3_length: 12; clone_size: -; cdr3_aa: CASSAGGDTQYF; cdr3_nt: TGTGCCAGCAGCGCGGGGGGAGATACGCAGTATTTT
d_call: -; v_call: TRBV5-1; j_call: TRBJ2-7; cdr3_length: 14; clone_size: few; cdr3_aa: CASSSQGGAYEQYF; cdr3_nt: TGCGCCAGCAGCTCCCAGGGGGGAGCCTACGAGCAGTACTTC
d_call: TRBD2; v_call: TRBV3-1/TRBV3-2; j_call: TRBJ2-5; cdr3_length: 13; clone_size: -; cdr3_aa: CASKVSGQETQYF; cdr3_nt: TGTGCCAGCAAAGTTAGCGGGCAAGAGACCCAGTACTTC
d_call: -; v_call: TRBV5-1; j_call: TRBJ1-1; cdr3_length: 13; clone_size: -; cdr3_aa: CASSTSTNTEAFF; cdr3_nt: TGCGCCAGCAGCACCAGTACGAACACTGAAGCTTTCTTT
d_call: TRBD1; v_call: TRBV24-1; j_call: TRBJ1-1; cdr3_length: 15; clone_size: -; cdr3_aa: CATSDSRQGGTEAFF; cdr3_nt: TGTGCCACCAGTGATTCACGACAGGGCGGCACTGAAGCTTTCTTT
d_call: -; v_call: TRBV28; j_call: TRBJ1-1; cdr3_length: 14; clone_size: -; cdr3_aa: CASNPGGGNTEAFF; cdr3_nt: TGTGCCAGCAACCCGGGGGGCGGAAACACTGAAGCTTTCTTT
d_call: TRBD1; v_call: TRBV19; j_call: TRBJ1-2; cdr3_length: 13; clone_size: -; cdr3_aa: CASQEGQHYGYTF; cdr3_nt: TGTGCCAGTCAGGAGGGACAGCACTATGGCTACACCTTC
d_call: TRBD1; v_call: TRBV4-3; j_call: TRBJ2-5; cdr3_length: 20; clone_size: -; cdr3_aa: CASSQRGQGGGTTALETQYF; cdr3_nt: TGCGCCAGCAGCCAAAGGGGACAGGGCGGTGGCACCACTGCATTAGAGACCCAGTACTTC
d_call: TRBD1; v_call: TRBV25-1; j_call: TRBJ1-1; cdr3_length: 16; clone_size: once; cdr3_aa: CASSALNRGWDTEAFF; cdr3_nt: TGTGCCAGCAGTGCCCTAAACAGGGGGTGGGACACTGAAGCTTTCTTT
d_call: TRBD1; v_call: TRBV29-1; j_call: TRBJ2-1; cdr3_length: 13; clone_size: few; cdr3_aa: CSVRTGGFNEQFF; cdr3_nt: TGCAGCGTTAGAACAGGGGGTTTCAATGAGCAGTTCTTC
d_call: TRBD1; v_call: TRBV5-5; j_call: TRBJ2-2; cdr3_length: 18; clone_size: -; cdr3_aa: CASSPGQPSPANTGELFF; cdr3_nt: TGTGCCAGCAGCCCGGGACAGCCGTCCCCCGCGAACACCGGGGAGCTGTTTTTT
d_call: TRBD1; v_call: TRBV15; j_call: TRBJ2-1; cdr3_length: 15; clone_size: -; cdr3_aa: CATSVGGFTQDEQFF; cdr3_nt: TGTGCCACCAGCGTAGGGGGCTTTACGCAGGATGAGCAGTTCTTC
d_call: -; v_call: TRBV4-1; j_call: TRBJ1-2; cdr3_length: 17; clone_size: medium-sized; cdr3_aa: CASSQDPLGGSSYGYTF; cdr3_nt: TGCGCCAGCAGCCAAGATCCCTTGGGGGGGTCCAGCTATGGCTACACCTTC
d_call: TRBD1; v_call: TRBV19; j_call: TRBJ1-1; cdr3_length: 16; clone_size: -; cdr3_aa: CASSSQTGTGGTEAFF; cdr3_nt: TGTGCCAGTAGTTCCCAAACCGGGACAGGGGGCACTGAAGCTTTCTTT
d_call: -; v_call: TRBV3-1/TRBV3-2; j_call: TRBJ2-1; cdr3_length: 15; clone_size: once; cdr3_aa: CASSQDKVPRDEQFF; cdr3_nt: TGTGCCAGCAGCCAAGATAAGGTCCCCAGGGATGAGCAGTTCTTC
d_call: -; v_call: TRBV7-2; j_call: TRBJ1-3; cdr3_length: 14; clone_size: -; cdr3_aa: CASSDRYSGNTIYF; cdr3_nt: TGTGCCAGCAGCGACAGATACTCTGGAAACACCATATATTTT
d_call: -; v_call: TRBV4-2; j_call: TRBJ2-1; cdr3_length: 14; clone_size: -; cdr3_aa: CASSQEQGVNEQFF; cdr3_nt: TGTGCCAGCAGCCAAGAACAGGGCGTGAATGAGCAGTTCTTC
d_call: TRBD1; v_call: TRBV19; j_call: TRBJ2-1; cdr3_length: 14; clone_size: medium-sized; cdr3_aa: CASSAGQEYNEQFF; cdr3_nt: TGTGCCAGTAGTGCTGGACAGGAGTACAATGAGCAGTTCTTC
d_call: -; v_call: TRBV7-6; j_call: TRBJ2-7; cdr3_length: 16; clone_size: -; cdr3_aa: CASSLAGRGPSYEQYF; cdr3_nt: TGTGCCAGCAGCTTAGCTGGTAGGGGTCCCTCCTACGAGCAGTACTTC
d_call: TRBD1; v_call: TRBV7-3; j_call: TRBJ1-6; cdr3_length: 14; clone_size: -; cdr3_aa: CASSYTGVNSPLHF; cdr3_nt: TGTGCCAGCAGTTACACAGGGGTCAATTCACCCCTCCACTTT
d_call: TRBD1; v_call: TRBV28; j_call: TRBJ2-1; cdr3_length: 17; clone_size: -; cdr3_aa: CASSSRDRGLQGYEQFF; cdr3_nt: TGTGCCAGCAGTTCTCGGGACAGGGGGCTCCAAGGGTATGAGCAGTTCTTC
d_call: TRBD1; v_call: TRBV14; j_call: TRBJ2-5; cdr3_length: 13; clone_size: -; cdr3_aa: CASSHYRGETQYF; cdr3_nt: TGTGCCAGCAGCCACTACAGGGGTGAGACCCAGTACTTC
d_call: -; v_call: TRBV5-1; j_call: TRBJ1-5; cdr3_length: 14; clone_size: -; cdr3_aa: CASSLGQINQPQHF; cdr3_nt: TGCGCCAGCAGCCTTGGACAGATTAATCAGCCCCAGCATTTT
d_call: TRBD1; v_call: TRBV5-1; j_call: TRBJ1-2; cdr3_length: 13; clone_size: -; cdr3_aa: CASSLGDRDGYTF; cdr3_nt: TGCGCCAGCAGCTTGGGCGACAGGGATGGCTACACCTTC